Each of the 27 T cell receptor beta chains below was sequenced from the same sample in a study of shared clonotypes between healthy human individuals. Profiled with immunoSEQ multiplex PCR; TCRdb holds only in-frame clones, not every one. The sample carries about 2.1 million clones, 93% recorded once. Naive CD8 cells lacked CD45RO, underwent positive selection for CCR7 and left out terminally differentiated effector memory CD45RA+ cells. Sequenced material: naive CD8+ T cells from PBMCs. The receptors were sampled from a man aged 18 to 30 in good health. Some clones in this sample may be carry-over from other donors' samples.

This chain's CDR3 is CASSVDGGGYTF. The DNA of the CDR3 is TGTGCCAGCAGCGTAGACGGGGGTGGCTACACCTTC. V usage is TRBV9 and J usage is TRBJ1-2; D is perhaps TRBD1 (5 bases). Germline loops: CDR1 SGDLS, CDR2 YYNGEE. The CDR3 has 12 amino acids. Trimming removed 0 bases at V and 7 bases at J, with 7 bases between.

The rearrangement uses TRBV6-1 and TRBJ2-7; D uncertain. This CDR3 spans 15 amino acids. The germline gives CDR1 MNHNS, CDR2 SASEGT. V lost 3 bases and J lost 1, with 13 bases in between. CDR3 bases: TGTGCCAGCAGTGATACCCCCTTGAGATCCTACGAGCAGTACTTC. Translation: CASSDTPLRSYEQYF.

The count of this clone is one. This sample includes further DNA sequences coding for the same CDR3. CDR3 bases: TGTGCCAGCAGTTCCCCCGGAAACACCATATATTTT. Its protein is CASSSPGNTIYF. V is TRBV27 and J is TRBJ1-3; D is ambiguous. This CDR3 has 12 residues. V shed 4 bases and J shed 4 bases, with 5 bases lying between them. Germline V gives CDR1 MNHEY, CDR2 SMNVEV (reference sequence).

V usage is TRBV28 and J usage is TRBJ2-3; no clear D. The CDR3 is 14 amino acids. V was trimmed by 5 bases and J by 5 bases, leaving 14 bases between them. Germline loops: CDR1 MDHEN, CDR2 SYDVKM. CDR3 nucleotide sequence: TGTGCCAGCAGTGCCCTCGATCTTGTAGATACGCAGTATTTT. Translated, it gives CASSALDLVDTQYF.

CDR3 nucleotide sequence: TGTGCCAGCAGCTGGGGCACTAGCGGGAGGGCCGAGCAGTTCTTC. Its protein product is CASSWGTSGRAEQFF. This chain uses TRBV5-6 with TRBJ2-1, with TRBD2 matching 13 bases. The CDR3 runs to 15 residues. V was pared by 3 bases and J by 10 bases, with 7 bases of the junction left unmatched. The germline gives CDR1 SGHDT, CDR2 YYEEEE.

The chain links TRBV7-9 to TRBJ1-1; D may be TRBD1 (6 bases). Germline V gene sequence: CDR1 SEHNR, CDR2 FQNEAQ (reference sequence). The ends were cut back, 5 bases at V and 6 bases at J, with 22 bases in the middle. The CDR3 contains 16 residues. The CDR3 here is CASSLGGASRGAEAFF. The CDR3 coding sequence is TGTGCCAGCAGCCTGGGGGGGGCTAGCAGAGGCGCTGAAGCTTTCTTT. The full variable domain, completed using reference TRBV7-9 and TRBJ1-1, is DTGVSQNPRHKITKRGQNVTFRCDPISEHNRLYWYRQTLGQGPEFLTYFQNEAQLEKSRLLSDRFSAERPKGSFSTLEIQRTEQGDSAMYLCASSLGGASRGAEAFFGQGTRLTVV.

The chain links TRBV27 to TRBJ1-5; D gene ambiguous. The CDR3 totals 14 residues. V lost 1 base and J lost 5, with 9 bases in between. Per germline, CDR1 MNHEY and CDR2 SMNVEV (reference sequence). CDR3 residues: CASSLYSGDQPQHF. CDR3 bases: TGTGCCAGCAGTTTATATTCCGGAGATCAGCCCCAGCATTTT.

This clone appeared once. The chain uses TRBV11-3 and TRBJ2-2, with 7 bases matching TRBD1. CDR1 and CDR2 (germline): SGHNT, YENEEA. J gave up 5 bases and V 4 bases, and 10 bases lay outside the gene matches. The CDR3 loop spans 16 amino acids. The CDR3 sequence: CASSSRQGVATGELFF. The CDR3, as DNA: TGTGCCAGCAGCTCCCGCCAGGGGGTTGCAACCGGGGAGCTGTTTTTT.

V is TRBV27 and J is TRBJ1-4; no clear D gene. This CDR3 spans 12 amino acids. Germline V lookup: CDR1 MNHEY, CDR2 SMNVEV (reference sequence). Trimming took 10 bases from V and 8 from J, leaving 14 bases between them. CDR3 bases: TGTGCCATCCCAACGGCGGAGGAAAAACTGTTTTTT. Translated: CAIPTAEEKLFF.

V and J are TRBV5-4 and TRBJ2-7, with 10 bases identical to TRBD1. The V and J ends lost 1 base and 3 bases, in that order; junction bases with no gene match: 4. The length of the CDR3 is 15 residues. CDR1 and CDR2 from the germline V gene are SGHNT and YYREEE (reference sequence). CDR3 residues: CASSLRDRGVYEQYF. The CDR3 DNA reads as TGTGCCAGCAGCTTGAGGGACAGGGGAGTCTACGAGCAGTACTTC.

This clone was observed a single time. The J gene is TRBJ1-1, the V gene TRBV7-9, with 7 bases lining up with TRBD1. V was clipped by 4 bases and J by 6 bases; unmatched bases: 8. This CDR3 comprises 14 residues. Germline values: CDR1 SEHNR, CDR2 FQNEAQ (reference sequence). CDR3 residues: CASSSSQGGAEAFF. The CDR3 DNA sequence: TGTGCCAGCAGCTCCTCCCAGGGGGGGGCTGAAGCTTTCTTT.

The chain uses TRBV13 and TRBJ2-7; 8 bases agree with TRBD1. Germline V gene sequence: CDR1 PRHDT, CDR2 FYEKMQ (reference sequence). CDR3 length equals 13 residues. V lost 3 bases to trimming and J lost 7 bases; unmatched junction nucleotides: 5. The CDR3 spells CASSFQGAWEQYF. The CDR3, as DNA: TGTGCCAGCAGCTTCCAGGGGGCTTGGGAGCAGTACTTC. The entire variable domain, with the rest obtained from reference TRBV13 and TRBJ2-7, is as follows: AAGVIQSPRHLIKEKRETATLKCYPIPRHDTVYWYQQGPGQDPQFLISFYEKMQSDKGSIPDRFSAQQFSDYHSELNMSSLELGDSALYFCASSFQGAWEQYFGPGTRLTVT.

The chain joins TRBV6-5 to TRBJ2-7; D gene unclear. In germline, CDR1 is MNHEY, CDR2 SVGAGI. This CDR3 comprises 13 residues. Trimming took 6 bases from V and 3 from J, leaving 12 bases between them. CDR3 in DNA: TGTGCCAGCAGCAATGGACGGTTCTACGAGCAGTACTTC. Translation gives CASSNGRFYEQYF.

This clone showed up just once. The chain recombines TRBV2 with TRBJ1-5, with D possibly matching TRBD1 (5 bases). V lost 6 bases and J lost 4, with 10 bases in between. This CDR3 is built from 13 residues. CDR1 and CDR2 from the germline V gene are SNHLY and FYNNEI. Written as DNA, the CDR3 is TGTGCCAGCAGGCGACAGACTAATCAGCCCCAGCATTTT. It codes for CASRRQTNQPQHF.

The chain recombines TRBV4-3 with TRBJ2-1; possible D gene TRBD1, 5 bases. Trimming removed 2 bases from V and 7 bases from J, with 12 bases in between. The CDR3 has 14 amino acids. Germline V gene data show CDR1 as LGHNA and CDR2 as YSLEER. Written as DNA, the CDR3 is TGCGCCAGCAGCCAATCGACCAAGGGGAATGAGCAGTTCTTC. Its translation: CASSQSTKGNEQFF.

The chain carries TRBV12-5 and TRBJ2-7; a weak D match, TRBD1 (5 bases). Germline CDR1 reads LGHNT; CDR2 reads FRNRAP. The CDR3 extends over 12 amino acids. V lost 4 bases and J 3 bases, leaving 7 bases between the germline ends. This CDR3 is CASGYDSYEQYF. CDR3 nucleotide sequence: TGTGCTAGTGGTTATGACAGCTACGAGCAGTACTTC.

The chain has TRBV28 and TRBJ2-1, with D perhaps TRBD2 (6 bases). The germline V and J ends were trimmed by 5 bases and 8 bases, with 16 bases remaining between them. Germline assignment: CDR1 MDHEN and CDR2 SYDVKM. This CDR3 has 14 residues. The CDR3 sequence is CASSLRSSVYEQFF. The CDR3 nucleotides are TGTGCCAGCAGTCTAAGGTCTAGCGTATATGAGCAGTTCTTC. The full variable domain, its missing parts supplied by reference TRBV28 and TRBJ2-1, is DVKVTQSSRYLVKRTGEKVFLECVQDMDHENMFWYRQDPGLGLRLIYFSYDVKMKEKGDIPEGYSVSREKKERFSLILESASTNQTSMYLCASSLRSSVYEQFFGPGTRLTVL.

Only one count was recorded for this clone. The DNA for the CDR3 is TGTGCCAGCAGTTACTCAATCGGGCAGGAAGCTTTCTTT. Its protein is CASSYSIGQEAFF. The V call is TRBV6-5, the J call TRBJ1-1; D uncertain. Germline values: CDR1 MNHEY, CDR2 SVGAGI. V lost 0 bases to trimming and J lost 8 bases, with 10 bases between them. The CDR3 loop spans 13 amino acids.

A few counts support this clone. The CDR3 spells CATSLKAGGDTQYF. The CDR3 DNA reads as TGTGCCACCAGCCTCAAAGCGGGGGGAGATACGCAGTATTTT. The chain links TRBV15 to TRBJ2-3; 9 bases align to TRBD2. Losses at the gene ends were 5 bases for V and 5 bases for J; bases not matched to a gene: 5. The CDR3 sequence is 14 residues long. Germline V gene lookup returns CDR1 LNHNV and CDR2 YYDKDF (reference sequence).

The V and J genes are TRBV14 and TRBJ1-2; no clear D gene. CDR1 is SGHDN and CDR2 is FVKESK in the germline V gene. The ends were cut back, 1 base at V and 1 base at J, with 7 bases in the middle. This CDR3 is built from 14 residues. The CDR3 bases are TGTGCCAGCAGCCAAGCCTATGTTAACTATGGCTACACCTTC. This sequence encodes CASSQAYVNYGYTF. Drawing the rest from reference TRBV14 and TRBJ1-2, the complete variable domain is EAGVTQFPSHSVIEKGQTVTLRCDPISGHDNLYWYRRVMGKEIKFLLHFVKESKQDESGMPNNRFLAERTGGTYSTLKVQPAELEDSGVYFCASSQAYVNYGYTFGSGTRLTVV.

The chain recombines TRBV4-1 with TRBJ2-5; D gene unclear. CDR1 and CDR2 (germline): MGHRA, YSYEKL. The germline V and J ends were trimmed by 3 bases and 4 bases, with 12 bases remaining between them. The length of the CDR3 is 14 residues. CDR3 in DNA: TGCGCCAGCAGCCACGTCGGGCGAGGAGAGACCCAGTACTTC. Translating gives CASSHVGRGETQYF.

Concerning this clone: Other DNA sequences in the same sample also yield this CDR3. V usage is TRBV9 and J usage is TRBJ2-1, with D hard to call. V was trimmed by 2 bases and J by 0 bases, leaving 9 bases between them. Germline CDR1 SGDLS, CDR2 YYNGEE. CDR3 length equals 15 residues. The chain's CDR3 is CASSVAANSYNEQFF. CDR3 nucleotide sequence: TGTGCCAGCAGCGTCGCCGCGAACTCCTACAATGAGCAGTTCTTC.

The chain couples TRBV14 to TRBJ2-1, with 11 bases aligning to TRBD2. With V trimmed by 4 bases and J by 13 bases, 3 bases remained unmatched. Germline CDR1 SGHDN, CDR2 FVKESK. CDR3 length equals 12 residues. The CDR3 region has the DNA TGTGCCAGCAGCCGACTAGCGGGAATACAGTTCTTC. Its translation is CASSRLAGIQFF.

This chain connects TRBV5-4 to TRBJ2-7, with D perhaps matching TRBD2 (6 bases). Per germline, CDR1 SGHNT and CDR2 YYREEE (reference sequence). The CDR3 runs to 19 residues. Trimming left V 3 bases short and J 0 bases short, with 25 bases between. CDR3 sequence (DNA): TGTGCCAGCAGCTGGGGGGATTCCGACAGACCTAATCACTCCTACGAGCAGTACTTC. Its protein is CASSWGDSDRPNHSYEQYF. The entire variable domain, with the rest obtained from reference TRBV5-4 and TRBJ2-7, is as follows: ETGVTQSPTHLIKTRGQQVTLRCSSQSGHNTVSWYQQALGQGPQFIFQYYREEENGRGNFPPRFSGLQFPNYSSELNVNALELDDSALYLCASSWGDSDRPNHSYEQYFGPGTRLTVT.

The chain employs TRBV25-1 and TRBJ2-1, with D possibly being TRBD2 (6 bases). Trimming cost V 8 bases and J 7 bases, with 15 bases left between them. From germline, CDR1 is MGHDK and CDR2 SYGVNS. CDR3 length: 13 amino acids. For the CDR3, the DNA is TGTGCCAGCCAACCGACTAGGAATAATGAGCAGTTCTTC. It is translated as CASQPTRNNEQFF.

The genes are TRBV28 and TRBJ1-4; D is unclear. Germline assignment: CDR1 MDHEN and CDR2 SYDVKM. The CDR3 covers 16 residues. V lost 5 bases, J lost 0 bases, and 13 bases lay in between. In DNA, the CDR3 is TGTGCCAGCAGTGGTACAGCCTCTCCAACTAATGAAAAACTGTTTTTT. This encodes CASSGTASPTNEKLFF.

The rearrangement joins TRBV7-3 to TRBJ2-1, with a possible D match to TRBD2 (6 bases). Germline V gene sequence: CDR1 SGHTA, CDR2 FQGTGA. V lost 3 bases, J lost 5 bases, and 11 bases lay in between. The CDR3 is made up of 14 amino acids. The CDR3 is CASSLGGGNNEQFF. CDR3 in DNA: TGTGCCAGCAGCTTGGGGGGAGGAAACAATGAGCAGTTCTTC.